A selection of T cell receptor beta chains follows, all from one sample in a study of siplizumab effects on memory and regulatory T cells. Method: immunoSEQ multiplex PCR; TCRdb's copy keeps in-frame clones and lacks some. The sample holds about 18,000 clones; 35% to 60% are singletons and the top ten take over 4%. Antigens of these TCRs are unknown. The sequencing input was CFSE-low (dividing) CD4+ T cells sorted from an allogeneic mixed lymphocyte reaction. The receptors stem from a human donor in good health; the cells came from an allogeneic mixed lymphocyte reaction. Both conserved end residues are part of each CDR3. Each record gives: clone size, V gene, D gene, J gene, CDR3 DNA, CDR3 protein. A D gene is named only where the DNA matches it firmly. Not all rows give a size; the values are once, few, many and, for expanded clones, a class.

few	TRBV10-3	-	TRBJ2-5	TGTGCCATCAGTGAGTTATCCGGGGCGGATGAGACCCAGTACTTC	CAISELSGADETQYF
few	TRBV6-5	TRBD2	TRBJ2-7	TGTGCCAGCAGAGATAGCGGGGGGACCTACGAGCAGTACTTC	CASRDSGGTYEQYF
-	TRBV28	TRBD2	TRBJ2-1	TGTGCCAGCAGTTTCGCGGGGCGGGGGGACCGGGAAGAGCAGTTCTTC	CASSFAGRGDREEQFF
medium-sized	TRBV6-5	-	TRBJ1-2	TGTGCCAGCAGTCGGGCCGGGGAGGGATATGGCTACACCTTC	CASSRAGEGYGYTF
-	TRBV2	-	TRBJ1-4	TGTGCCAGTCAGGGGTTGGAGGGTGAAAAACTGTTTTTT	CASQGLEGEKLFF
-	TRBV27	-	TRBJ2-2	TGTGCCAGCACGCGGGGCACCAGGGAGCTGTTTTTT	CASTRGTRELFF
few	TRBV2	-	TRBJ1-5	TGTGCCAGCAGGAATACAGGGTTTAGTCAGCCCCAGCATTTT	CASRNTGFSQPQHF
-	TRBV9	-	TRBJ1-2	TGTGCCAGCAGCCCCGAGACAGGCGGCTGGAGCTACACCTTC	CASSPETGGWSYTF
-	TRBV6-6	-	TRBJ1-6	TGTGCCAGCAGTTGGACCCCCCGGGGGTCACCCCTCCACTTT	CASSWTPRGSPLHF
-	TRBV5-5	-	TRBJ1-2	TGTGCCAGCAGCTGGCGGGGGGATGGCTACACCTTC	CASSWRGDGYTF
-	TRBV9	-	TRBJ1-5	TGTGCCAGCAGCCCTCGGACTGCTTTTGGGGGCAATCAGCCCCAGCATTTT	CASSPRTAFGGNQPQHF
-	TRBV6-5	-	TRBJ1-4	TGTGCCAGCAGGAAAGGGGGTACGGGAAAACTGTTTTTT	CASRKGGTGKLFF
-	TRBV7-5	-	TRBJ1-4	TGTGCCAGCAGCGACACGAGTGGTAGCGAAAAACTGTTTTTT	CASSDTSGSEKLFF
-	TRBV6-5	-	TRBJ2-7	TGTGCCAGCAGTCCCCTGAGACGTTACGAGCAGTACTTC	CASSPLRRYEQYF
-	TRBV15	-	TRBJ1-3	TGTGCCACCAGCAGGGACCCGACGAGCTCCAAGGGAAACACCATATATTTT	CATSRDPTSSKGNTIYF
-	TRBV19	-	TRBJ1-2	TGTGCCAGTACCCTGGGTCTTGGAGGTGGCTACACCTTC	CASTLGLGGGYTF
-	TRBV15	TRBD2	TRBJ2-7	TGTGCCACCAGCAGAGGGACTAGCGGATCCTACGAGCAGTACTTC	CATSRGTSGSYEQYF
-	TRBV27	-	TRBJ1-5	TGTGCCAGCCGAGGTCCCTTCGAAGGTCAGCCCCAGCATTTT	CASRGPFEGQPQHF
few	TRBV18	-	TRBJ2-7	TGTGCCAGCTCACCCCACCTCTACGAGCAGTACTTC	CASSPHLYEQYF
-	TRBV10-3	-	TRBJ1-2	TGTGCCAGCAGTATCCAGGACGGATATGGCTACACCTTC	CASSIQDGYGYTF
few	TRBV5-1	-	TRBJ2-5	TGCGCCAGCGGGCGAGACCAAGAGACCCAGTACTTC	CASGRDQETQYF
few	TRBV4-1	TRBD1	TRBJ1-6	TGCGCCAGCAGCCGGGGGACAGGATCTCTGGAATCACCCCTCCACTTT	CASSRGTGSLESPLHF
few	TRBV4-1	-	TRBJ2-3	TGCGCCAGCAGCCAAATTAGGGCGGGAGATACGCAGTATTTT	CASSQIRAGDTQYF
-	TRBV18	TRBD1	TRBJ1-3	TGTGCCAGCTCACCGTTTCTGGACAGGGTCGGAAACACCATATATTTT	CASSPFLDRVGNTIYF
few	TRBV4-1	TRBD2	TRBJ2-7	TGCGCCAGCAGCCCACCTCTTCTTAGCGGGGGGCCCACCTACGAGCAGTACTTC	CASSPPLLSGGPTYEQYF
medium-sized	TRBV10-2	-	TRBJ2-1	TGCGCCAGCAGTGAGGGCCCTAGCTCCTACAATGAGCAGTTCTTC	CASSEGPSSYNEQFF
-	TRBV5-5	-	TRBJ2-3	TGTGCCAGCAGCTTGGAACTAGCTACTATCACAGATACGCAGTATTTT	CASSLELATITDTQYF
-	TRBV28	-	TRBJ1-2	TGTGCCAACAGGACTTATCTACTCGCTGATGGCTACACCTTC	CANRTYLLADGYTF
-	TRBV19	-	TRBJ1-2	TGTGCCAGTAACGCTGGAATCAGGAGTTATGGGTATGGCTACACCTTC	CASNAGIRSYGYGYTF
-	TRBV5-4	-	TRBJ1-2	TGTGCCAGCAGCTTGGTGCAGGGTGGTGGCTACACCTTC	CASSLVQGGGYTF
-	TRBV5-5	-	TRBJ1-3	TGTGCCAGCAGCTTGGGGCCCAGGGGCGAAAACACCATATATTTT	CASSLGPRGENTIYF
-	TRBV5-1	TRBD2	TRBJ2-5	TGCGCCAGCAGCCTCCTGACGCGGGGGTTCGGGGAGACCCAGTACTTC	CASSLLTRGFGETQYF
few	TRBV6-1	-	TRBJ2-3	TGTGCCAGCATAATTGGGCGGGGAGATACGCAGTATTTT	CASIIGRGDTQYF